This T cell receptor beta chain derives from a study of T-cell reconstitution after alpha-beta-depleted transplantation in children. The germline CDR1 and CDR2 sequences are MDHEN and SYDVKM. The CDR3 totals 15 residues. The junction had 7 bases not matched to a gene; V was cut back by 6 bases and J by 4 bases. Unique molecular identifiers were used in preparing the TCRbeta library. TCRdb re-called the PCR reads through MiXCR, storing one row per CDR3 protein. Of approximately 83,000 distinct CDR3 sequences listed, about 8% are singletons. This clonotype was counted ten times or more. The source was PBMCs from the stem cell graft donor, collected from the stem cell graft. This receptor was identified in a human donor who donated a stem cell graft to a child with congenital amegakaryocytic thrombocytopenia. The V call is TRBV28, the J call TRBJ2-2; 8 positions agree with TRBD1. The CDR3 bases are TGTGCCAGCAGCCCGGGACAGGAGTTCACCGGGGAGCTGTTTTTT. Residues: CASSPGQEFTGELFF.